The present T cell receptor (beta chain) was sequenced within a study of shared clonotypes between healthy human individuals. Study details: The study enrolled a couple of women and a few men aged 18 to 49. Three plates each covered CD4 naive and memory; CD8 naive two, CD8 memory one.

The CDR3 spans 20 residues. CDR1 and CDR2 (germline): SGDLS, YYNGEE. V was pared by 0 bases and J by 0 bases, with 9 bases of the junction left unmatched. Broader study findings: Non-shared clonotypes were found to have lower generation probabilities than the clonotypes that were shared by all four of the sorted-subset donors.

As concerns this clone: Its matching antigen is unknown.

Investigators spread the genomic DNA of each subset evenly over several immunoSEQ plates. Sequenced by immunoSEQ multiplex PCR; TCRdb stores in-frame clones only, minus some. The sample lists about 1.5 million clones, around 97% seen once, with approximately 1.1% in the top ten. Sample: naive CD4+ T cells sorted from blood. The subset here: CD45RA+ positively selected. The receptor's source is a young man in good health. The chain couples TRBV9 to TRBJ2-1; 13 bases map to TRBD2. The CDR3 loop reads CASSVGTSGRAWSSYNEQFF. Written as DNA, the CDR3 is TGTGCCAGCAGCGTAGGAACTAGCGGGAGGGCCTGGAGCTCCTACAATGAGCAGTTCTTC.